The rows below give T cell receptor beta chains drawn from one sample of a study of shared clonotypes between healthy human individuals. Sequencing was performed with immunoSEQ multiplex PCR; in TCRdb, only in-frame clones are kept and a portion is missing. Found here are millions of clones, approximately 95% of them singletons; the top ten hold roughly 0.13%. The sequenced sample was naive CD4+ T cells sorted from blood. The receptors here all came from a man between 18 and 35 years old in good health. Both conserved end residues are part of each CDR3.

J: TRBJ1-5
V: TRBV5-1
CDR3: CASSPGTGNQPQHF

J: TRBJ2-3
V: TRBV30
CDR3: CAWSVGANTQYF

J: TRBJ2-5
V: TRBV7-2
CDR3: CASSRRLADETQYF

J: TRBJ2-3
V: TRBV18
CDR3: CASSIPTSTDTQYF

J: TRBJ2-7
V: TRBV1
CDR3: CTSSLGTSGRSRYEQYF

J: TRBJ1-1
V: TRBV30
CDR3: CAWRFDREAFF

J: TRBJ2-7
V: TRBV2
CDR3: CATKASGGPSYEQYF

J: TRBJ2-7
V: TRBV7-2
CDR3: CASSRRTTSPSSYEQYF

J: TRBJ2-7
V: TRBV28
CDR3: CASSLSGGSYEQYF

J: TRBJ2-5
V: TRBV28
CDR3: CASSTGTAQETQYF

J: TRBJ2-7
V: TRBV30
CDR3: CAWGASSYEQYF

J: TRBJ2-7
V: TRBV7-3
CDR3: CASSAGVSAPYEQYF

J: TRBJ2-2
V: TRBV14
CDR3: CASSQDGRRAGELFF

J: TRBJ2-7
V: TRBV10-3
CDR3: CAISESTAGPGEQYF

J: TRBJ2-1
V: TRBV15
CDR3: CATSRTGTSGYNEQFF

J: TRBJ1-2
V: TRBV28
CDR3: CASSSSIGGWDGYTF

J: TRBJ1-5
V: TRBV27
CDR3: CASRYPGGAEPQHF

J: TRBJ2-5
V: TRBV5-4
CDR3: CASSLARYQETQYF

J: TRBJ1-4
V: TRBV27
CDR3: CASRRLATGVDEKLFF

J: TRBJ1-1
V: TRBV14
CDR3: CASSQETGQLF

J: TRBJ1-6
V: TRBV2
CDR3: CASCSGVASYNSPLHF

J: TRBJ2-7
V: TRBV4-1
CDR3: CASSRLPSQRGGKIHSYEQYF

J: TRBJ2-2
V: TRBV4-3
CDR3: CASSQAPATGNTGELFF

J: TRBJ2-3
V: TRBV5-1
CDR3: CASSIGTSGRATDTQYF

J: TRBJ1-1
V: TRBV2
CDR3: CASSVIEMNTEAFF

J: TRBJ1-1
V: TRBV11-2
CDR3: CASSTEGLSTEAFF

J: TRBJ1-1
V: TRBV27
CDR3: CASSSNGHMNTEAFF

J: TRBJ1-3
V: TRBV28
CDR3: CASSEGGTTNSGNTIYF

J: TRBJ2-3
V: TRBV5-1
CDR3: CASRLEGESTDTQYF

J: TRBJ2-3
V: TRBV18
CDR3: CASSRGQAGADTQYF

J: TRBJ1-2
V: TRBV20-1
CDR3: CSSRGGDGYTF

J: TRBJ2-2
V: TRBV27
CDR3: CASSLSREVKTGELFF

J: TRBJ2-7
V: TRBV27
CDR3: CASSGRDRGEQYF

J: TRBJ2-5
V: TRBV6-1
CDR3: CASTVGGHVTGAQYF

J: TRBJ2-7
V: TRBV27
CDR3: CASSLSRVGGTYEQYF

J: TRBJ2-2
V: TRBV5-1
CDR3: CASRDRADSGELFF

J: TRBJ2-5
V: TRBV19
CDR3: CASSPTSWYQETQYF

J: TRBJ2-7
V: TRBV15
CDR3: CATSRNRGPYEQYF

J: TRBJ2-5
V: TRBV6-5
CDR3: CASRTDRGGETQYF

J: TRBJ1-1
V: TRBV18
CDR3: CASYRDTADTEAFF

J: TRBJ2-7
V: TRBV5-5
CDR3: CASSPDGPYEQYF